Listed below are T cell receptor beta chains from one sample, sequenced in a study of regulatory T cells in long-lasting Graves disease. TCRdb analysed the multiplex PCR reads with MiXCR anew, one entry per CDR3 protein. Among more than 650,000 distinct CDR3 sequences listed, about 32% were seen once. The sample consisted of peripheral blood mononuclear cells (PBMCs), taken when the disease was refractory, from a patient treated with antithyroid drugs. Source of these receptors: a female donor with Graves disease. Both conserved end residues are part of each CDR3. A D gene is named only where the DNA matches it firmly. Some rows mark clone size as missing; the rest say once, few, many or name a class of expanded clone.

D: NA
V: TRBV5-1
J: TRBJ1-3
size: few
CDR3: CASSLERVNSGNTIYF
DNA: TGCGCCAGCAGCTTGGAAAGGGTCAATTCTGGAAACACCATATATTTT

D: NA
V: TRBV6-1
J: TRBJ2-5
size: NA
CDR3: CASSGTHQETQYF
DNA: TGTGCCAGCAGTGGGACACACCAAGAGACCCAGTACTTC

D: NA
V: TRBV10-3
J: TRBJ2-5
size: NA
CDR3: CAISVSFIETQYF
DNA: TGTGCCATCAGCGTCAGCTTCATAGAGACCCAGTACTTC

D: TRBD1
V: TRBV4-1
J: TRBJ1-2
size: NA
CDR3: CASSQDVTTGYGYTF
DNA: TGCGCCAGCAGCCAAGATGTCACGACAGGGTATGGCTACACCTTC

D: NA
V: TRBV5-5
J: TRBJ2-5
size: NA
CDR3: CASARRDRQETQYF
DNA: TGTGCCAGCGCCAGGCGGGACAGACAAGAGACCCAGTACTTC

D: TRBD1
V: TRBV28
J: TRBJ1-2
size: NA
CDR3: CATKKPGRGDGYTF
DNA: TGTGCCACCAAAAAACCGGGCAGGGGGGATGGCTACACCTTC

D: NA
V: TRBV6-2/TRBV6-3
J: TRBJ2-7
size: many
CDR3: CASSYSGYPYEQYF
DNA: TGTGCCAGCAGTTACTCAGGGTACCCCTACGAGCAGTACTTC

D: NA
V: TRBV5-6
J: TRBJ1-1
size: few
CDR3: CASSLAVGSPEAFF
DNA: TGTGCCAGCAGCTTGGCCGTGGGTTCCCCTGAAGCTTTCTTT

D: TRBD1
V: TRBV5-1
J: TRBJ1-1
size: NA
CDR3: CASSRGRQGADTEAFF
DNA: TGCGCCAGCAGCCGAGGACGACAGGGGGCCGACACTGAAGCTTTCTTT

D: TRBD1
V: TRBV6-1
J: TRBJ2-2
size: NA
CDR3: CASRLDRLRGELFF
DNA: TGTGCCAGCAGGCTGGACAGGCTACGGGGGGAGCTGTTTTTT

D: NA
V: TRBV12-3/TRBV12-4
J: TRBJ1-6
size: NA
CDR3: CASSLYGSPLHF
DNA: TGTGCCAGCAGCTTATACGGATCACCCCTCCACTTT

D: NA
V: TRBV2
J: TRBJ1-1
size: few
CDR3: CASSEAVGIGEAFF
DNA: TGTGCCAGCAGTGAAGCGGTAGGGATTGGTGAAGCTTTCTTT

D: NA
V: TRBV11-2
J: TRBJ1-1
size: few
CDR3: CASSLAGGPSTEAFF
DNA: TGTGCCAGCAGCTTAGCGGGGGGTCCGAGCACTGAAGCTTTCTTT